This T cell receptor (beta chain) was observed in a study of blood T cell repertoires in COVID-19. Study-wide context: T cells, B-cell-depleted T cells, or PBMCs provided the cDNA or gDNA that served as material.

CDR1 is MGHDK and CDR2 is SYGVNS in the germline V gene. The CDR3 runs to 15 residues. J was trimmed by 3 bases and V by 4 bases; bases with no gene match: 7. Sequencing was performed with immunoSEQ multiplex PCR; in TCRdb, only in-frame clones are kept and a portion is missing. The sample includes 300,000 to 350,000 clones, around nine tenths of them seen just once. The chain is built from TRBV25-1 and TRBJ1-1; 8 bases are a match to TRBD1. This TCR derives from a woman aged 18-29 years who had recovered from COVID-19. The sequencing input was peripheral blood. The CDR3 DNA is TGTGCCAGCAGTGCCCAGGGGGCTAAGGACACTGAAGCTTTCTTT. Translating it yields CASSAQGAKDTEAFF. The variable domain in full, with the rest retrieved from reference TRBV25-1 and TRBJ1-1, is EADIYQTPRYLVIGTGKKITLECSQTMGHDKMYWYQQDPGMELHLIHYSYGVNSTEKGDLSSESTVSRIRTEHFPLTLESARPSHTSQYLCASSAQGAKDTEAFFGQGTRLTVV.